This T cell receptor beta chain was recovered during a study of glioma-infiltrating T cells after dendritic cell vaccination. This clone has just one count. Patients had residual fresh-frozen tumor tissue and more than two years of survival data. PBMC sampling occurred before vaccination, two weeks after the third dose, and at progression. V gave up 5 bases and J gave up 4 bases; unmatched junction bases: 9. Looked up from germline, CDR1 is SGHNT and CDR2 is YENEEA. The CDR3 consists of 15 residues. Primers: 60 V beta forward and 13 J beta reverse. Clones were sequenced by immunoSEQ multiplex PCR, and TCRdb holds only the in-frame ones, with some missing. Of tens of thousands of clones in the sample, around 79% were seen once.

V is TRBV11-3 and J is TRBJ2-3; 7 positions agree with TRBD1. This receptor was identified in a human donor with glioblastoma. The sequences come from blood, collected before dendritic cell vaccination. The CDR3 bases are TGTGCCAGCAGCCTGAGACAGGGAGCCGCAGATACGCAGTATTTT. It encodes CASSLRQGAADTQYF. The full variable domain, completed using reference TRBV11-3 and TRBJ2-3, is EAGVVQSPRYKIIEKKQPVAFWCNPISGHNTLYWYLQNLGQGPELLIRYENEEAVDDSQLPKDRFSAERLKGVDSTLKIQPAELGDSAVYLCASSLRQGAADTQYFGPGTRLTVL.